This T cell receptor (beta chain) was retrieved from a study of spatial heterogeneity in lung cancer. Trimming removed 5 bases from V and 2 bases from J; junction bases left unmatched: 8. Germline lookup yields CDR1 SGHAT and CDR2 FQNNGV. The CDR3 is 16 amino acids. Study-wide results and caveats: There were more appearances of ubiquitous expanded tumor TCRs in blood at resection than at follow-up.

This clonotype rates as medium-sized. As yet, its antigen is unknown. The sample's time point: sample taken at primary tumor resection. Donors were some 72 untreated early-stage non-small cell lung cancer patients. Tumor, nontumor lung or frozen PBMC supplied whole RNA that was sequenced unsorted. In the library, each TCR cDNA molecule bore its own unique molecular identifier. In TCRdb, the 5' RACE reads were re-called with MiXCR into one record per CDR3 protein. The data hold roughly 20,000 distinct CDR3 sequences, with about 4.5% observed a single time. The clonotype originates from a male donor with early-stage non-small cell lung cancer. The source material was PBMCs, sampled at surgery. This rearrangement joins TRBV11-2 to TRBJ2-1, with 8 bases that match TRBD2. The CDR3 bases are TGTGCCAGCAGCACAACTAGCGGTTCAACCTACAATGAGCAGTTCTTC. Encoded protein: CASSTTSGSTYNEQFF.